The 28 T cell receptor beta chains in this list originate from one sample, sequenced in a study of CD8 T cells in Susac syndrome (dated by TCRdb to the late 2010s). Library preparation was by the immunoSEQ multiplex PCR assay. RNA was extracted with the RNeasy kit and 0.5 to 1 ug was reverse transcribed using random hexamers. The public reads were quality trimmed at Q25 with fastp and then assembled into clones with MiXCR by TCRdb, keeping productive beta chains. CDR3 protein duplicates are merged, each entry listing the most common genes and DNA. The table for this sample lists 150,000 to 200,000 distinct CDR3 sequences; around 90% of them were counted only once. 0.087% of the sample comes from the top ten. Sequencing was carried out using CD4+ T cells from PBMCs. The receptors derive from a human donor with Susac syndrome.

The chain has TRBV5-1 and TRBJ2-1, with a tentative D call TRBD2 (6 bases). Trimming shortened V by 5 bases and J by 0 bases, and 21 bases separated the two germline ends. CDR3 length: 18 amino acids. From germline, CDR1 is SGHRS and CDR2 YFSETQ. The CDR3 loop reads CASSSRGFTRASYNEQFF. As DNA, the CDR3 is TGCGCCAGCAGTTCGCGGGGCTTCACGAGGGCCTCCTACAATGAGCAGTTCTTC. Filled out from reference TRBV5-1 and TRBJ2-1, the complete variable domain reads KAGVTQTPRYLIKTRGQQVTLSCSPISGHRSVSWYQQTPGQGLQFLFEYFSETQRNKGNFPGRFSGRQFSNSRSEMNVSTLELGDSALYLCASSSRGFTRASYNEQFFGPGTRLTVL.

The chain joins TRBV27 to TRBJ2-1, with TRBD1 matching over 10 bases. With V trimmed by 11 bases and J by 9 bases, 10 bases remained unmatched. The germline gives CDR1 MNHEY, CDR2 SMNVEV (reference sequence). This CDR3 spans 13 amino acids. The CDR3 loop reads CAPRDRGSSEQFF. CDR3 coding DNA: TGTGCCCCTCGGGACAGGGGCTCTAGTGAGCAGTTCTTC.

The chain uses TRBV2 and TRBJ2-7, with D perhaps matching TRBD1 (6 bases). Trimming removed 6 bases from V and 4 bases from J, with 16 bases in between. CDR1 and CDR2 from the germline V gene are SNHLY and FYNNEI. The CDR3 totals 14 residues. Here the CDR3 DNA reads TGTGCCAGCAGCTCCGGCAGGGGTGTGTACGAGCAGTACTTC. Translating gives CASSSGRGVYEQYF.

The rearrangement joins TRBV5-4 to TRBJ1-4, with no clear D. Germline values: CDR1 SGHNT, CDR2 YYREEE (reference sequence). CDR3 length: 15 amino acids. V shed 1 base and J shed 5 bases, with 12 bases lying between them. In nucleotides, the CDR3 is TGTGCCAGCAGCTTGAGAGGGTTAGGAAATGAAAAACTGTTTTTT. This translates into CASSLRGLGNEKLFF.

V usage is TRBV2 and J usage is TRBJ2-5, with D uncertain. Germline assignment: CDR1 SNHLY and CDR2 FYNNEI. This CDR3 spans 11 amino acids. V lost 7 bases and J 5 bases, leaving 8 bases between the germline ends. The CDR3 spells CASTLVETQYF. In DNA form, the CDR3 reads TGTGCCAGCACGCTAGTCGAGACCCAGTACTTC.

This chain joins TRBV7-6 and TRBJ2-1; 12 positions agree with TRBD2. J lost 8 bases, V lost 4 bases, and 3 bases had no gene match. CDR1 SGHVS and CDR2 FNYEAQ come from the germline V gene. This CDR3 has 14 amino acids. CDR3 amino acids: CASSSRLAGDEQFF. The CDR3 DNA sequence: TGTGCCAGCAGCTCCAGACTAGCGGGAGATGAGCAGTTCTTC.

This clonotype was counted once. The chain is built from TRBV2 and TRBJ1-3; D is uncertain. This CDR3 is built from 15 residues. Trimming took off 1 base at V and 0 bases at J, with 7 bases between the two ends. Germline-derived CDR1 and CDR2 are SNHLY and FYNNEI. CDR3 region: CASSEEAISGNTIYF. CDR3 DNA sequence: TGTGCCAGCAGTGAAGAGGCGATCTCTGGAAACACCATATATTTT.

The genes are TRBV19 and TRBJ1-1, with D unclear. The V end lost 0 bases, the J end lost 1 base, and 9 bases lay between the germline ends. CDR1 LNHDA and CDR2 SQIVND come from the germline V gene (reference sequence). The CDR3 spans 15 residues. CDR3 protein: CASSIDLTQNTEAFF. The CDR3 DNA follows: TGTGCCAGTAGTATAGATCTAACGCAGAACACTGAAGCTTTCTTT.

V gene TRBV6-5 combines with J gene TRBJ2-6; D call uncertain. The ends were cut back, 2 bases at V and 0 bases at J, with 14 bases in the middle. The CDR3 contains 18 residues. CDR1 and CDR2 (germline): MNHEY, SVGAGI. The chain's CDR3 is CASSYTAPFVSGANVLTF. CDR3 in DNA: TGTGCCAGCAGTTACACGGCTCCATTTGTCTCTGGGGCCAACGTCCTGACTTTC.

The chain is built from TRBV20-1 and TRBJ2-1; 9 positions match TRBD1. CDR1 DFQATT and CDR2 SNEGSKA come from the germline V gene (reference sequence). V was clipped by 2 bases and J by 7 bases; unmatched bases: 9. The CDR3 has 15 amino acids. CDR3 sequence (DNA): TGCAGTGCTAGAACTGCCGGGACAGGGTCAAATGAGCAGTTCTTC. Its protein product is CSARTAGTGSNEQFF.

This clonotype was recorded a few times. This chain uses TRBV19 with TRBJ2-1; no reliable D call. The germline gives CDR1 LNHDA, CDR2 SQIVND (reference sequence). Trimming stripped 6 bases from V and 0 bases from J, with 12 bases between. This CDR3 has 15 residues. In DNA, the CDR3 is TGTGCCAGTAGCCTTGGGCCAGGCTCCTACAATGAGCAGTTCTTC. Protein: CASSLGPGSYNEQFF.

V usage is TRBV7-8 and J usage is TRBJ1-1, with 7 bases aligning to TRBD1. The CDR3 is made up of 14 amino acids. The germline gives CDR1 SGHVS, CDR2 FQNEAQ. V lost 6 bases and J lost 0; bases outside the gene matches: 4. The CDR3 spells CASRAGQLNTEAFF. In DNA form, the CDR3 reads TGTGCCAGCAGGGCGGGACAGCTGAACACTGAAGCTTTCTTT.

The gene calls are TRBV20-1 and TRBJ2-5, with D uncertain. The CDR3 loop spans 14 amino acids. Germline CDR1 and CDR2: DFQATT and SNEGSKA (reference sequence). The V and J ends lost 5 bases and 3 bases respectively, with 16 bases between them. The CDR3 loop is CSAPHQVVKETQYF. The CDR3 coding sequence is TGCAGTGCTCCACACCAGGTAGTGAAAGAGACCCAGTACTTC.

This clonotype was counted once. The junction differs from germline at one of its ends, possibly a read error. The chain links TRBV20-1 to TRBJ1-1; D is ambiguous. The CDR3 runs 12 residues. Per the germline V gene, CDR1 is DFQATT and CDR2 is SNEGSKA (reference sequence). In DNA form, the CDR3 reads TGCATTGCTAGGAAAGGAAACACTGAAGCTTTCTTT. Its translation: CIARKGNTEAFF.

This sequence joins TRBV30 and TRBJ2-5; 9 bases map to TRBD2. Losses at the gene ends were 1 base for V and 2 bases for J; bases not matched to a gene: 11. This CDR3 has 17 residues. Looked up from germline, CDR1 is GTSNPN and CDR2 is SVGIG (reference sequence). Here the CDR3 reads CAWSGARLSGGQETQYF. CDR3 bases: TGTGCCTGGAGTGGTGCTAGATTGAGCGGGGGGCAAGAGACCCAGTACTTC.

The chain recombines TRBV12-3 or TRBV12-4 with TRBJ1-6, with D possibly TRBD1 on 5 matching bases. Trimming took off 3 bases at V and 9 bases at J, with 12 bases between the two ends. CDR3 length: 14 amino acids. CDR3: CASSLHRSGSPLHF. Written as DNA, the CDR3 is TGTGCCAGCAGTTTGCACAGGTCGGGTTCACCCCTCCACTTT.

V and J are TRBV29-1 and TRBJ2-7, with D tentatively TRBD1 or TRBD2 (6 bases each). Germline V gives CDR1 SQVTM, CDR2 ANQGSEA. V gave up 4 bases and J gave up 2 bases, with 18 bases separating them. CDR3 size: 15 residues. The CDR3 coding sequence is TGCAGCGTTGTGCTACTAACGGGGGCCACCTACGAGCAGTACTTC. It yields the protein CSVVLLTGATYEQYF.

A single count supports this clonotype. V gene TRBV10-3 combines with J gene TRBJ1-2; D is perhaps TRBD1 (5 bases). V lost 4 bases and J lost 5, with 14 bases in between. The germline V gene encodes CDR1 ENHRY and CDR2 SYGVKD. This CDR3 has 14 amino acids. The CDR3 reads CAISALQDNYGYTF. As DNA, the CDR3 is TGTGCCATCAGTGCTCTGCAGGACAATTATGGCTACACCTTC.

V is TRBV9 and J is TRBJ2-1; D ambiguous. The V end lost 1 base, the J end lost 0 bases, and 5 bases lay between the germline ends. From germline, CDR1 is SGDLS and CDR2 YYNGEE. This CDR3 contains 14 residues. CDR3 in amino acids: CASSVYGSYNEQFF. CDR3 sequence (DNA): TGTGCCAGCAGCGTATATGGCTCCTACAATGAGCAGTTCTTC.

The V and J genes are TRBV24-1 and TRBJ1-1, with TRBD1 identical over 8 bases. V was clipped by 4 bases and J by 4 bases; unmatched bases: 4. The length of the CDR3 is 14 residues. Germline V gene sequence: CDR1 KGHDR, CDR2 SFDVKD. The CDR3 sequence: CATSEFQGATEAFF. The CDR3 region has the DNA TGTGCCACCAGTGAATTTCAGGGGGCCACTGAAGCTTTCTTT.

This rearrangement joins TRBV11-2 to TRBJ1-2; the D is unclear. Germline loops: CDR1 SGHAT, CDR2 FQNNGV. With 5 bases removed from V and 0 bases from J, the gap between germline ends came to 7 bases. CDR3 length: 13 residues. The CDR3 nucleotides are TGTGCCAGCAGCCCCCAAGCTAACTATGGCTACACCTTC. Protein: CASSPQANYGYTF.

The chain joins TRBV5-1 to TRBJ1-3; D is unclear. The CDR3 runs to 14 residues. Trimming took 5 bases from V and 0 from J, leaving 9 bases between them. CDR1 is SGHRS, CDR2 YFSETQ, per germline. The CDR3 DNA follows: TGCGCCAGCAGAGACACGAGCTCTGGAAACACCATATATTTT. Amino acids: CASRDTSSGNTIYF.

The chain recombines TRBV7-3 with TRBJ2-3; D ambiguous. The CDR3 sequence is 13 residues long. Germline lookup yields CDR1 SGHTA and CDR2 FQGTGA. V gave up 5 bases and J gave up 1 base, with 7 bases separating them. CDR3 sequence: CASSQSGTDTQYF. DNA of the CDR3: TGTGCCAGCAGCCAGTCGGGCACAGATACGCAGTATTTT.

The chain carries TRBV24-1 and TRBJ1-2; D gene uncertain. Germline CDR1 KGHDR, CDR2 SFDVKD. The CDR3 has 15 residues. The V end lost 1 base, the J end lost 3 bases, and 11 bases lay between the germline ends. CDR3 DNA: TGTGCCACCAGTGATTTCACGGGGTTCCACTATGGCTACACCTTC. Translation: CATSDFTGFHYGYTF.

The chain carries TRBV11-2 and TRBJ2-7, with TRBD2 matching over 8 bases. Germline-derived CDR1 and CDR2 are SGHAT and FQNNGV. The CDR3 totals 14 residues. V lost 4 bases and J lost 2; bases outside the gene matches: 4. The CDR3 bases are TGTGCCAGCAGCTCACTAGCGGCAGCCTACGAGCAGTACTTC. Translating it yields CASSSLAAAYEQYF.

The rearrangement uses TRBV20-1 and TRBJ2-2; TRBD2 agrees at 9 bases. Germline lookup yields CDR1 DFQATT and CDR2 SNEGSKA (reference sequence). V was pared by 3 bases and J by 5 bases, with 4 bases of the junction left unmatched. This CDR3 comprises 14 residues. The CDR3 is CSASLTSGTGELFF. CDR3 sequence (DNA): TGCAGTGCTAGTTTGACTAGCGGAACCGGGGAGCTGTTTTTT.

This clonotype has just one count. CDR3 DNA sequence: TGTGCCAGCTCACCTACGTTCGACACTGAAGCTTTCTTT. Amino acids: CASSPTFDTEAFF. The genes are TRBV18 and TRBJ1-1; D unresolved. The CDR3 runs to 13 residues. Germline CDR1 KGHSH, CDR2 LQKENI. V lost 3 bases and J 3 bases, leaving 8 bases between the germline ends.

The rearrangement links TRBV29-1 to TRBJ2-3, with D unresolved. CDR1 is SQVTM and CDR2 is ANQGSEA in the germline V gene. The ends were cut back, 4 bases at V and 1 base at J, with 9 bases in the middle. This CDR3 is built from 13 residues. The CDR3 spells CSVGRQRTDTQYF. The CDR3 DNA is TGCAGCGTTGGTCGCCAGCGCACAGATACGCAGTATTTT.